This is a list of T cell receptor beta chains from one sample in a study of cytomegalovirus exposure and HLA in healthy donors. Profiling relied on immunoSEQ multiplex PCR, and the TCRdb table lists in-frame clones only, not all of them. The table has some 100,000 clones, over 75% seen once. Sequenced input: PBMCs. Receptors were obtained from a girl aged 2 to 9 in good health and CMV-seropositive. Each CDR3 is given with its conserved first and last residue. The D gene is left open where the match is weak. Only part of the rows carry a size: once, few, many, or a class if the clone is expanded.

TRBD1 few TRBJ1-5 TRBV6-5 TGTGCCAGCAGTTACTCTAACAGGGGGAATCAGCCCCAGCATTTT CASSYSNRGNQPQHF
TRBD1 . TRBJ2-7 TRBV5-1 TGCGCCAGCAGACCCGTGACAGGGGGCAGCGAGCAGTACTTC CASRPVTGGSEQYF
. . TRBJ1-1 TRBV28 TGTGCCAGCAGTTTAATTTGGCAGAACACTGAAGCTTTCTTT CASSLIWQNTEAFF
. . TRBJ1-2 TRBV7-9 TGTGCCAGCACCACCGGGGACTATGGCTACACCTTC CASTTGDYGYTF
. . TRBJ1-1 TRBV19 TGTGCCAGTAGTATGGACATTGGCACTGAAGCTTTCTTT CASSMDIGTEAFF
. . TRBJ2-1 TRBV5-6 TGTGCCAGCAGCTTGGTGGCTAGCGCGCGCGGGAATGAGCAGTTCTTC CASSLVASARGNEQFF
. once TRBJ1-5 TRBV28 TGTGCCAGCAGTTTCTCCTTTGGTGCAGGGCAGCCCCAGCATTTT CASSFSFGAGQPQHF
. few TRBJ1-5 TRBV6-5 TGTGCCAGCAGTTACTCGCAGGGATCCTATCAGCCCCAGCATTTT CASSYSQGSYQPQHF
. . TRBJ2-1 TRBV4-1 TGCGCCAGCAGCCATGTTGTCTTAACTACCCTCCGAAGCTCCTACAATGAGCAGTTCTTC CASSHVVLTTLRSSYNEQFF
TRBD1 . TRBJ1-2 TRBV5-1 TGCGCCAGCAGCTTGGTGGGACAGGGAGACGGCTACACCTTC CASSLVGQGDGYTF
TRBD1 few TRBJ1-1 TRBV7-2 TGTGCCAGCAGCTTAACAGGGGATGGCACTGAAGCTTTCTTT CASSLTGDGTEAFF
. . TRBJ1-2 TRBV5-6 TGTGCCAGCAGATTCACAGGGAACTATGGCTACACCTTC CASRFTGNYGYTF